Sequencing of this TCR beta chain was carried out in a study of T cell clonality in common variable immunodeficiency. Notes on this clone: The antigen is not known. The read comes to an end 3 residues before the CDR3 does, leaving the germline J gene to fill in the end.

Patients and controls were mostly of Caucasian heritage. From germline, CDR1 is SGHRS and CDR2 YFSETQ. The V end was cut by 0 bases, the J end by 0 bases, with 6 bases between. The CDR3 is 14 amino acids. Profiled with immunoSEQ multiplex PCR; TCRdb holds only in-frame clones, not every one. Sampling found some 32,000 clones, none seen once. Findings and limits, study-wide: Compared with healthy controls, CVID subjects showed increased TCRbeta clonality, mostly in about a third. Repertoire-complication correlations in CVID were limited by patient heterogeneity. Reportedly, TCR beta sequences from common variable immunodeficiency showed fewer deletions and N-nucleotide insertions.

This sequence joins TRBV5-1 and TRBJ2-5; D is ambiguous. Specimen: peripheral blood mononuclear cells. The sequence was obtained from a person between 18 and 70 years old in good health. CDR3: CASSLGHYQETQYF. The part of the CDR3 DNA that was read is TGCGCCAGCAGCTTGGGACACTACCAAGAGACC.